A single sample gave rise to the 24 T cell receptor beta chains below, sequenced in a study of Ad26.COV2.S vaccination and SARS-CoV-2 variants. Treatment in this sample: around 19 received Ad26.COV2.S at low or high dose, single or two shots; several received placebo; per-sample allocation not given. Vaccine and placebo recipients were sampled on day 63 after the first injection. Using immunoSEQ multiplex PCR, the repertoire was profiled, and TCRdb retains in-frame clones only, with some absent. The table includes about 480,000 clones, around nine tenths detected once. The starting material was peripheral blood, obtained in a trial of Ad26.COV2.S vaccine versus placebo. The receptors were sampled from a person between 18 and 65 years old who received the Ad26.COV2.S COVID-19 vaccine or a placebo.

The chain joins TRBV6-5 to TRBJ2-2; D call uncertain. Trimming stripped 8 bases from V and 2 bases from J, with 12 bases between. Per the germline V gene, CDR1 is MNHEY and CDR2 is SVGAGI. This CDR3 contains 14 residues. The CDR3 DNA sequence: TGTGCCAGCCGGGCTGGGATTAACACCGGGGAGCTGTTTTTT. Protein product: CASRAGINTGELFF.

This sequence joins TRBV10-3 and TRBJ2-3; 7 bases are shared with TRBD1. V lost 11 bases, J lost 3 bases, and 11 bases stayed unmatched. This CDR3 comprises 14 residues. Germline values: CDR1 ENHRY, CDR2 SYGVKD. CDR3 region: CAVLRDRHTDTQYF. In nucleotides, the CDR3 is TGTGCCGTCCTCCGGGACAGACATACAGATACGCAGTATTTT.

This rearrangement joins TRBV5-6 to TRBJ1-5; D remains unclear. CDR3 length: 16 residues. Trimming removed 3 bases at V and 2 bases at J, with 15 bases between. Germline CDR1 reads SGHDT; CDR2 reads YYEEEE. DNA for the CDR3: TGTGCCAGCAGCTCCCTCGCTGTATCTGGCAATCAGCCCCAGCATTTT. It specifies CASSSLAVSGNQPQHF. Drawing the rest from reference TRBV5-6 and TRBJ1-5, the complete variable domain is DAGVTQSPTHLIKTRGQQVTLRCSPKSGHDTVSWYQQALGQGPQFIFQYYEEEERQRGNFPDRFSGHQFPNYSSELNVNALLLGDSALYLCASSSLAVSGNQPQHFGDGTRLSIL.

V is TRBV9 and J is TRBJ1-1; D gene unclear. The V end was cut by 0 bases, the J end by 0 bases, with 9 bases between. Per germline, CDR1 SGDLS and CDR2 YYNGEE. The CDR3 sequence is 15 residues long. CDR3: CASSVGPWLNTEAFF. In DNA form, the CDR3 reads TGTGCCAGCAGCGTAGGGCCCTGGCTGAACACTGAAGCTTTCTTT.

This clone was counted a single time. The V call is TRBV27, the J call TRBJ2-1, with TRBD2 matching over 12 bases. V gave up 2 bases and J gave up 5 bases; unmatched junction bases: 1. The germline CDR1 and CDR2 sequences are MNHEY and SMNVEV (reference sequence). This CDR3 has 15 amino acids. The CDR3 spells CASSLRLAGDNEQFF. The CDR3 DNA reads TGTGCCAGCAGTTTACGACTAGCGGGAGACAATGAGCAGTTCTTC.

The chain links TRBV5-1 to TRBJ1-1; D is ambiguous. Between the trimmed V and J ends, which lost 4 bases and 1 base, there was a span of 11 bases. This CDR3 has 14 residues. CDR1 and CDR2 (germline): SGHRS, YFSETQ. CDR3 amino acids: CASSHITENTEAFF. The CDR3 DNA follows: TGCGCCAGCAGCCATATAACAGAGAACACTGAAGCTTTCTTT.

The genes are TRBV6-1 and TRBJ1-3; 7 bases agree with TRBD1. V shed 3 bases and J 2 bases; nucleotides not matched to a gene: 4. Germline loops: CDR1 MNHNS, CDR2 SASEGT. The CDR3 sequence is 15 residues long. CDR3 residues: CASSDQQGTGNTIYF. The CDR3 nucleotides read TGTGCCAGCAGTGACCAACAGGGGACTGGAAACACCATATATTTT.

V gene TRBV6-6 combines with J gene TRBJ2-7; D assignment may be TRBD1 or TRBD2 (6 bases each). The CDR3 consists of 15 residues. Trimming pared 7 bases from V and 0 bases from J, leaving 16 bases between. CDR1 and CDR2 (germline): MNHNY, SVGAGI (reference sequence). The CDR3 nucleotides are TGTGCCAGCACCATGGGGGGCTTGAGCTCCTACGAGCAGTACTTC. Its translation is CASTMGGLSSYEQYF.

The count of this clone is one. This chain connects TRBV7-2 to TRBJ2-5; D might be TRBD1 or TRBD2, each matching 5 bases. This CDR3 has 15 residues. CDR1 and CDR2 from the germline V gene are SGHTA and FQGNSA. V was shortened by 1 base and J by 2 bases, with 11 bases between the two germline ends. The CDR3 reads CASSLGQGPQETQYF. The CDR3 DNA follows: TGTGCCAGCAGCTTAGGCCAGGGACCGCAAGAGACCCAGTACTTC.

The chain joins TRBV7-9 to TRBJ2-1; 8 bases match TRBD2. This CDR3 is 14 amino acids long. CDR1 is SEHNR, CDR2 FQNEAQ, per germline (reference sequence). V shed 10 bases and J 3 bases; nucleotides not matched to a gene: 8. The CDR3 loop reads CATGLAGIYNEQFF. The CDR3 coding sequence is TGTGCCACCGGCTTAGCGGGGATCTACAATGAGCAGTTCTTC.

The chain is built from TRBV28 and TRBJ2-7; TRBD1 aligns across 7 bases. CDR1 and CDR2 (germline): MDHEN, SYDVKM. The CDR3 extends over 14 amino acids. The J segment lost 2 bases and the V segment lost 1 base, leaving 2 bases of the junction unmatched. In nucleotides, the CDR3 is TGTGCCAGCAGTTTATCGACAGGGACCTACGAGCAGTACTTC. The encoded protein is CASSLSTGTYEQYF.

The chain links TRBV4-1 to TRBJ1-2, with D possibly TRBD1 on 6 matching bases. From germline, CDR1 is MGHRA and CDR2 YSYEKL. V lost 0 bases and J 6 bases, leaving 14 bases between the germline ends. The CDR3 contains 15 residues. The CDR3 sequence: CASSQDPQGPDGYTF. Here the CDR3 DNA reads TGCGCCAGCAGCCAAGATCCCCAGGGGCCTGATGGCTACACCTTC.

The chain couples TRBV28 to TRBJ2-7; 11 nucleotides agree with TRBD2. Germline loops: CDR1 MDHEN, CDR2 SYDVKM. The CDR3 runs 14 residues. J gave up 5 bases and V 6 bases, and 6 bases lay outside the gene matches. The CDR3 spells CASSALAGVHEQYF. For the CDR3, the DNA is TGTGCCAGCAGCGCACTAGCGGGAGTACACGAGCAGTACTTC.

This chain's CDR3 is CASSHPTGGREQFF. The DNA of the CDR3 is TGTGCCAGCAGCCACCCAACGGGAGGCCGGGAGCAGTTCTTC. The chain carries TRBV11-2 and TRBJ2-1, with 7 bases fitting TRBD2. CDR1 and CDR2 (germline): SGHAT, FQNNGV. Trimming at V came to 5 bases and at J to 10 bases, leaving 11 bases not matched to a gene. The CDR3 has 14 residues.

The chain couples TRBV2 to TRBJ1-6; 9 nucleotides line up with TRBD1. Germline loops: CDR1 SNHLY, CDR2 FYNNEI. V was pared by 3 bases and J by 10 bases, with 4 bases of the junction left unmatched. The CDR3 has 14 residues. This CDR3 reads CASSDNRGQSPLHF. CDR3 DNA sequence: TGTGCCAGCAGTGACAACAGGGGGCAATCACCCCTCCACTTT. Looking up the rest from reference TRBV2 and TRBJ1-6 gives the full variable domain: EPEVTQTPSHQVTQMGQEVILRCVPISNHLYFYWYRQILGQKVEFLVSFYNNEISEKSEIFDDQFSVERPDGSNFTLKIRSTKLEDSAMYFCASSDNRGQSPLHFGNGTRLTVT.

The J gene is TRBJ1-3, the V gene TRBV12-3 or TRBV12-4; D perhaps matches TRBD1 (6 bases). The V end lost 6 bases, the J end lost 2 bases, and 8 bases lay between the germline ends. The CDR3 is 13 amino acids. The CDR3 loop reads CASRSGAGNTIYF. In nucleotides, the CDR3 is TGTGCCAGCAGGTCAGGGGCTGGAAACACCATATATTTT.

The chain carries TRBV30 and TRBJ2-2, with D possibly being TRBD1 (5 bases). This CDR3 is built from 13 residues. Germline loops: CDR1 GTSNPN, CDR2 SVGIG (reference sequence). The ends were cut back, 3 bases at V and 5 bases at J, with 10 bases in the middle. In DNA, the CDR3 is TGTGCCTGGAGCGCCGCAGGGACCGGGGAGCTGTTTTTT. This encodes CAWSAAGTGELFF.

This chain uses TRBV10-3 with TRBJ1-4; a weak D match, TRBD1 (6 bases). Germline V gene sequence: CDR1 ENHRY, CDR2 SYGVKD. The CDR3 length is 14 residues. The V end lost 3 bases, the J end lost 11 bases, and 16 bases lay between the germline ends. CDR3 coding DNA: TGTGCCATCAGTGATAGACAGGCCGACGGCAAACTGTTTTTT. As protein: CAISDRQADGKLFF.

The rearrangement links TRBV24-1 to TRBJ1-5, with TRBD1 as a possible D gene (5 bases). V was cut by 2 bases and J by 3 bases, with 7 bases left in between. The CDR3 spans 14 residues. CDR1 KGHDR and CDR2 SFDVKD come from the germline V gene. The DNA for the CDR3 is TGTGCCACCAGTGATTGGGGCCTCAATCAGCCCCAGCATTTT. Encoded protein: CATSDWGLNQPQHF.

The chain recombines TRBV5-4 with TRBJ2-7; 9 bases match TRBD2. The CDR3 loop spans 14 amino acids. The ends lost 5 bases at V and 7 bases at J; junction bases unmatched: 10. Germline V gene sequence: CDR1 SGHNT, CDR2 YYREEE (reference sequence). This chain's CDR3 is CASSPGLAGLEQYF. The DNA for the CDR3 is TGTGCCAGCAGTCCAGGCCTAGCGGGGTTGGAGCAGTACTTC.

The genes are TRBV23-1 and TRBJ1-1; D is uncertain. TRBV23-1 is an ORF for which the function is uncertain. The V gene lost 2 bases and the J gene lost 7 bases, with 11 bases spanning the gap. This CDR3 has 13 residues. The CDR3 reads CASSQLRTFEAFF. In DNA, the CDR3 is TGCGCCAGCAGTCAACTAAGGACGTTTGAAGCTTTCTTT.

The chain uses TRBV28 and TRBJ1-5; tentatively, D is TRBD1 (5 bases). The CDR3 is made up of 13 amino acids. V was pared by 6 bases and J by 7 bases, with 13 bases between. Germline-derived CDR1 and CDR2 are MDHEN and SYDVKM. CDR3 residues: CASSSGTIQPQHF. In nucleotides, the CDR3 is TGTGCCAGCAGCTCCGGGACCATCCAGCCCCAGCATTTT.

J is TRBJ2-7 and V is TRBV4-2, with 9 bases that match TRBD2. V was clipped by 5 bases and J by 0 bases; unmatched bases: 5. Germline assignment: CDR1 LGHNA and CDR2 YNFKEQ. This CDR3 region has 15 residues. The CDR3, as DNA: TGTGCCAGCAGCGAGACTAGCGGACTCTCCTACGAGCAGTACTTC. Protein: CASSETSGLSYEQYF.

Concerning this clone itself: The sample holds other DNA sequences that translate to the same CDR3. This sequence joins TRBV30 and TRBJ2-5; D call uncertain. V lost 2 bases and J lost 5, with 3 bases in between. There are 10 residues in the CDR3. CDR1 is GTSNPN, CDR2 SVGIG, per germline (reference sequence). The CDR3 reads CAWSQETQYF. In DNA form, the CDR3 reads TGTGCCTGGAGTCAGGAGACCCAGTACTTC.